The 9 T cell receptor beta chains given below trace back to one sample, sequenced in a study of cytomegalovirus exposure and HLA in healthy donors (dated by TCRdb to the late 2010s). Library creation used the immunoSEQ multiplex PCR assay. A mixture of 60 forward primers for TCR Vbeta segments and 13 reverse primers for TCR Jbeta segments was used in the multiplex PCR. Held by TCRdb, this immuneACCESS table contains in-frame sequences only and omits some clones. Under half of the omission traces to an unresolved V gene where checked; the cause of the rest is unknown. Here the sample has around 150,000 clones; roughly three quarters occur a single time. Around 3.1% of the sample is held by the ten biggest clonotypes. Sequencing was performed on PBMCs. The receptors were gathered from a male donor in good health and CMV-seronegative.

The rearrangement uses TRBV5-6 and TRBJ2-7; 7 bases match TRBD1. Germline assignment: CDR1 SGHDT and CDR2 YYEEEE. The length of the CDR3 is 14 residues. V trimming: 0 bases; J trimming: 9 bases; junction bases outside the gene matches: 9. CDR3 in amino acids: CASSLGDSLLGQYF. CDR3 DNA: TGTGCCAGCAGCTTGGGGGACAGCCTTCTCGGGCAGTACTTC.

This clone was recorded only once. The gene calls are TRBV19 and TRBJ1-1, with D hard to call. CDR1 LNHDA and CDR2 SQIVND come from the germline V gene (reference sequence). Trimming took 4 bases from V and 12 from J, leaving 24 bases between them. This CDR3 has 15 residues. The CDR3 bases are TGTGCCAGTAGTACCCTCCTAAAACCTGAGCCGAAAACTTTCTTT. Its translation: CASSTLLKPEPKTFF.

This clone showed up just a few times. This chain links TRBV4-1 with TRBJ2-2, with a tentative D call TRBD2 (6 bases). Per the germline V gene, CDR1 is MGHRA and CDR2 is YSYEKL. V was trimmed by 1 base and J by 5 bases, leaving 20 bases between them. This CDR3 contains 18 residues. In nucleotides, the CDR3 is TGCGCCAGCAGCCAAGTGTTTGGGGGAGGCCACGATACCGGGGAGCTGTTTTTT. Amino acids: CASSQVFGGGHDTGELFF.

A single count supports this clone. The chain couples TRBV5-1 to TRBJ1-4; perhaps TRBD1 as D (6 bases). The CDR3 consists of 14 residues. V lost 4 bases to trimming and J lost 10 bases, with 17 bases between them. Germline values: CDR1 SGHRS, CDR2 YFSETQ. The CDR3 loop is CASSQDSLFGKLFF. The CDR3 bases are TGCGCCAGCAGCCAGGACAGCCTTTTTGGAAAACTGTTTTTT.

The chain employs TRBV6-1 and TRBJ2-7; tentatively, D is TRBD1 (6 bases). The CDR3 is 13 amino acids. Germline assignment: CDR1 MNHNS and CDR2 SASEGT. Trimming removed 11 bases from V and 7 bases from J, with 21 bases in between. The CDR3 is CAAGAQARGEQYF. In nucleotides, the CDR3 is TGTGCCGCAGGGGCCCAGGCCCGGGGAGAGCAGTACTTC.

The chain uses TRBV7-2 and TRBJ2-1; 7 nucleotides line up with TRBD2. Per the germline V gene, CDR1 is SGHTA and CDR2 is FQGNSA. CDR3 length equals 15 residues. With 5 bases clipped from V and 4 bases from J, the junction kept 8 bases outside the gene matches. The DNA of the CDR3 is TGTGCCAGCAGCCAACCCCGCGGGAGTTACAATGAGCAGTTCTTC. This sequence encodes CASSQPRGSYNEQFF. The full variable domain, in which reference TRBV7-2 and TRBJ2-1 provide the parts outside the CDR3, is GAGVSQSPSNKVTEKGKDVELRCDPISGHTALYWYRQSLGQGLEFLIYFQGNSAPDKSGLPSDRFSAERTGGSVSTLTIQRTQQEDSAVYLCASSQPRGSYNEQFFGPGTRLTVL.

The rearrangement uses TRBV2 and TRBJ2-7, with 10 bases fitting TRBD2. This CDR3 has 14 amino acids. V lost 1 base to trimming and J lost 7 bases; unmatched junction nucleotides: 4. Germline CDR1 reads SNHLY; CDR2 reads FYNNEI. Written as DNA, the CDR3 is TGTGCCAGCAGTGAAGGCGGTAGCGGGAGGGAGCAGTACTTC. Translation: CASSEGGSGREQYF. Supplemented by reference TRBV2 and TRBJ2-7, the full variable domain reads EPEVTQTPSHQVTQMGQEVILRCVPISNHLYFYWYRQILGQKVEFLVSFYNNEISEKSEIFDDQFSVERPDGSNFTLKIRSTKLEDSAMYFCASSEGGSGREQYFGPGTRLTVT.

The rearrangement links TRBV4-2 to TRBJ2-7, with 7 nucleotides matching TRBD1. The CDR3 has 17 residues. V lost 0 bases and J lost 7; bases outside the gene matches: 15. CDR1 and CDR2 (germline): LGHNA, YNFKEQ. The CDR3 loop is CASSQDVIGQVVGEQYF. The CDR3 DNA reads TGTGCCAGCAGCCAAGATGTTATAGGACAGGTGGTCGGAGAGCAGTACTTC.

The V and J genes are TRBV30 and TRBJ1-5; D gene unclear. The CDR3 loop spans 14 amino acids. V lost 2 bases and J lost 4, with 12 bases in between. Germline assignment: CDR1 GTSNPN and CDR2 SVGIG (reference sequence). The CDR3 sequence is CAWSSGDGNQPQHF. The DNA for the CDR3 is TGTGCCTGGAGTTCCGGAGACGGAAATCAGCCCCAGCATTTT.